Sequencing of this T cell receptor beta chain was carried out in a study of blood T cell repertoires in COVID-19. Original data processing: Reference gene primer amplification yielded estimated nucleated cell counts. This table comes from immunoSEQ multiplex PCR, and its TCRdb copy is limited to in-frame clones, with some not included. The D gene and trimming were derived from the DNA, and the V and J assignments and clone size from that table. Among under 300,000 clones listed, approximately 89% were seen once. Cohorts were based on clinical histories the participants reported. This TCR derives from a woman aged 40 to 50 with acute COVID-19. Sequences were obtained from PBMCs or T cells enriched from blood (not recorded which).

The chain's CDR3 is CASSSLRTANTEAFF. DNA for the CDR3: TGTGCCAGCAGCTCCCTCCGGACAGCCAACACTGAAGCTTTCTTT. The V and J genes are TRBV7-9 and TRBJ1-1, with D maybe TRBD1 (6 bases). From germline, CDR1 is SEHNR and CDR2 FQNEAQ (reference sequence). CDR3 length: 15 residues. Trimming left V 4 bases short and J 2 bases short, with 14 bases between.